Shown below are 11 T cell receptor beta chains from a single sample sequenced in a study of blood T cell repertoires in COVID-19. Produced via immunoSEQ multiplex PCR; TCRdb's table is partial and in-frame only. The sample lists 150,000 to 200,000 clones; about 74% were seen once. The sample consisted of peripheral blood. The receptors were sampled from a man aged 60 to 69 with acute or convalescent COVID-19.

The rearrangement links TRBV18 to TRBJ2-6; TRBD1 is a possible D gene (7 bases). This CDR3 has 17 residues. Per germline, CDR1 KGHSH and CDR2 LQKENI. Trimming stripped 5 bases from V and 2 bases from J, with 16 bases between. CDR3 region: CASSFRGDVAGANVLTF. The CDR3 nucleotides read TGTGCCAGCTCATTCAGGGGGGATGTAGCTGGGGCCAACGTCCTGACTTTC.

In this sample, this clone turned up a few times. The rearrangement links TRBV24-1 to TRBJ2-7; D possibly corresponds to TRBD2 (5 bases). The CDR3 length is 13 residues. Germline CDR1 is KGHDR and CDR2 is SFDVKD. With 2 bases removed from V and 7 bases from J, the gap between germline ends came to 11 bases. As DNA, the CDR3 is TGTGCCACCAGTGATTGGAGGAGCGGAGAGCAGTACTTC. Its protein is CATSDWRSGEQYF.

In this sample, this clone turned up once. V is TRBV27 and J is TRBJ2-7; TRBD1 is a possible D gene (6 bases). CDR1 is MNHEY and CDR2 is SMNVEV in the germline V gene (reference sequence). The CDR3 spans 15 residues. V was pared by 2 bases and J by 2 bases, with 13 bases between. The CDR3 DNA follows: TGTGCCAGCAGTTTAGGAGTGGGGACAACCTACGAGCAGTACTTC. It translates to CASSLGVGTTYEQYF.

The sample holds one count of this clone. The chain has TRBV5-1 and TRBJ2-7, with 9 bases that match TRBD1. The CDR3 is 15 residues long. CDR1 is SGHRS, CDR2 YFSETQ, per germline. J lost 7 bases, V lost 5 bases, and 13 bases had no gene match. The CDR3 spells CASSPHRDRAVEQYF. The CDR3 DNA follows: TGCGCCAGCAGTCCCCACCGGGACAGGGCAGTTGAGCAGTACTTC.

The J gene is TRBJ2-7, the V gene TRBV5-1; D perhaps matches TRBD1 (5 bases). The V gene's germline CDR1 is SGHRS and CDR2 YFSETQ. The CDR3 sequence is 13 residues long. Trimming removed 2 bases from V and 1 base from J, with 7 bases in between. CDR3 sequence reads: CASSFGHSYEQYF. CDR3 DNA: TGCGCCAGCAGCTTCGGACATTCCTACGAGCAGTACTTC.

V usage is TRBV4-1 and J usage is TRBJ2-3; tentatively, D is TRBD2 (5 bases). The length of the CDR3 is 16 residues. Trimming removed 2 bases at V and 0 bases at J, with 12 bases between. Germline V lookup: CDR1 MGHRA, CDR2 YSYEKL. The CDR3 nucleotides are TGCGCCAGCAGCCAAAGCGAACAGCGGAGCACAGATACGCAGTATTTT. It is translated as CASSQSEQRSTDTQYF.

The chain has TRBV5-3 and TRBJ1-2; perhaps TRBD1 as D (6 bases). TRBV5-3 is an ORF for which the function is uncertain. This CDR3 region has 14 residues. V lost 6 bases and J 4 bases, leaving 16 bases between the germline ends. The CDR3 loop reads CARKGVGKSYGYTF. CDR3 bases: TGTGCCAGAAAGGGGGTCGGCAAGTCCTATGGCTACACCTTC.

This chain links TRBV13 with TRBJ2-5; 14 bases are a match to TRBD2. The CDR3 covers 16 residues. The junction had 6 bases not matched to a gene; V was cut back by 4 bases and J by 5 bases. Germline V gives CDR1 PRHDT, CDR2 FYEKMQ (reference sequence). CDR3 sequence reads: CASSSRLAGGHETQYF. In DNA form, the CDR3 reads TGTGCCAGCAGCTCTAGACTAGCGGGGGGGCATGAGACCCAGTACTTC.

This clone showed up many times. The rearrangement uses TRBV11-2 and TRBJ1-2, with 7 bases fitting TRBD1. This CDR3 spans 14 amino acids. J gave up 8 bases and V 5 bases, and 11 bases lay outside the gene matches. Germline CDR1 and CDR2: SGHAT and FQNNGV. The CDR3 coding sequence is TGTGCCAGCAGCCCGACCTCAGGGGGATGGGGCTACACCTTC. This translates into CASSPTSGGWGYTF.

V gene TRBV5-1 combines with J gene TRBJ2-3; D not resolved. The CDR3 has 14 amino acids. Trimming removed 1 base at V and 1 base at J, with 7 bases between. Germline V lookup: CDR1 SGHRS, CDR2 YFSETQ. Written as DNA, the CDR3 is TGCGCCAGCAGCTTGATGCAGGGCACAGATACGCAGTATTTT. Its translation: CASSLMQGTDTQYF. The entire variable domain, with the rest obtained from reference TRBV5-1 and TRBJ2-3, is as follows: KAGVTQTPRYLIKTRGQQVTLSCSPISGHRSVSWYQQTPGQGLQFLFEYFSETQRNKGNFPGRFSGRQFSNSRSEMNVSTLELGDSALYLCASSLMQGTDTQYFGPGTRLTVL.

The V call is TRBV27, the J call TRBJ2-7; D might be TRBD2 (6 bases). CDR1 and CDR2 from the germline V gene are MNHEY and SMNVEV (reference sequence). The CDR3 consists of 14 residues. With 10 bases removed from V and 0 bases from J, the gap between germline ends came to 16 bases. Here the CDR3 reads CATKSGTHSYEQYF. DNA for the CDR3: TGTGCCACCAAATCCGGGACTCACTCCTACGAGCAGTACTTC.